This T cell receptor (beta chain) originates from a study of blood T cell repertoires in COVID-19. Study as a whole: Italy, Spain and the United States were the sources of the convalescent and acute COVID-19 samples. PBMCs, B-cell-depleted T cells, or T cells were the source of the cDNA or gDNA that made up the material.

Per the original data handling: Estimation of nucleated cell counts relied on the amplification of reference gene primers. Libraries were prepared by immunoSEQ multiplex PCR; TCRdb keeps only in-frame clonotypes and omits some of them. Clone size and the V and J calls come from that table; the DNA yielded D and trimming. The sample contains over 200,000 clones, about 90% of which appear only once. Sample: peripheral blood. The receptor was derived from a man aged 35 to 55 with active or convalescent COVID-19.

CDR3 sequence: CASSDKNLAGGRETQYF. The CDR3 DNA follows: TGTGCCAGCAGCGATAAAAATCTAGCGGGGGGCCGAGAGACCCAGTACTTC. The chain has TRBV7-2 and TRBJ2-5; TRBD2 matches 11 bases. The V gene end was trimmed by 5 bases and the J gene end by 4 bases; junction bases not matched to a gene: 12. This CDR3 contains 17 residues. Germline-derived CDR1 and CDR2 are SGHTA and FQGNSA.